Listed here is a single T cell receptor beta chain. Its target is not known. CD8 cells regarded as naive lacked CD45RO, were positively chosen for CCR7, and omitted terminally differentiated effector memory CD45RA+ cells. The CDR3 consists of 16 residues. Germline V gene sequence: CDR1 LGHNA, CDR2 YNFKEQ. V lost 4 bases and J lost 4; bases outside the gene matches: 7. Sequencing was performed with immunoSEQ multiplex PCR; in TCRdb, only in-frame clones are kept and a portion is missing. The sample records under 1 million clones, about 96% being singletons. These data are taken from a study of shared clonotypes between healthy human individuals. Study-wide points: Memory subsets generally showed smaller estimated richness than naive subsets did. The rarefaction results pointed to incomplete sorted-subset sequencing despite large depth.

This receptor was identified in a man between 25 and 39 years old in good health. The source material was naive CD8+ T cells sorted from blood. The chain carries TRBV4-2 and TRBJ2-2; TRBD2 agrees at 9 bases. DNA for the CDR3: TGTGCCAGCAGCCCGGGGACTAGCCTAGGCACCGGGGAGCTGTTTTTT. The encoded protein is CASSPGTSLGTGELFF.